This passage covers 14 T cell receptor beta chains from one sample sequenced in a study of blood T cells in healthy people across ages. Together with a sample-barcoded 5' primer, a J-beta primer mix was included in a second PCR lasting roughly 6 to 12 cycles. In TCRdb, the 5' RACE reads were re-called with MiXCR into one record per CDR3 protein. The sample contains about 1.6 million distinct CDR3 sequences, roughly a third of which appear only once. The sequenced sample consisted of blood. The receptors originated from a woman in her 30s in good health.

This clonotype was observed a handful of times. The CDR3 sequence is CASSLEASGGMETQYF. The CDR3 DNA reads TGTGCCAGCAGCTTAGAGGCTAGCGGGGGGATGGAGACCCAGTACTTC. V is TRBV7-8 and J is TRBJ2-5, with 11 nucleotides matching TRBD2. The V segment lost 1 base and the J segment 5 bases; nucleotides outside the gene matches: 6. Germline V gene sequence: CDR1 SGHVS, CDR2 FQNEAQ. The CDR3 runs to 16 residues.

This clonotype has only a few counts. This rearrangement joins TRBV13 to TRBJ2-1; D gene unclear. Trimming removed 5 bases at V and 10 bases at J, with 18 bases between. CDR1 is PRHDT and CDR2 is FYEKMQ in the germline V gene (reference sequence). There are 14 residues in the CDR3. The CDR3 nucleotides read TGTGCCAGCAGCGCCCCCCAGAGGTCCCGGGAGCAGTTCTTC. Protein sequence: CASSAPQRSREQFF.

V and J are TRBV6-1 and TRBJ1-6, with D perhaps matching TRBD1 (6 bases). This CDR3 contains 14 residues. Between the trimmed V and J ends, which lost 5 bases and 9 bases, there was a span of 14 bases. Looked up from germline, CDR1 is MNHNS and CDR2 is SASEGT. The CDR3 DNA reads as TGTGCCAGCAGTCCAAGGGGGAACGCTTCACCCCTCCACTTT. Its translation is CASSPRGNASPLHF.

The chain is built from TRBV29-1 and TRBJ2-1, with D perhaps TRBD2 (5 bases). The DNA matches TRBJ2-7 better at its end, which makes the J call doubtful. The CDR3 contains 14 residues. Germline V CDR1 and CDR2: SQVTM, ANQGSEA. This CDR3 is CSVEVGVSYNEQYF. The CDR3 DNA reads TGCAGCGTTGAAGTCGGGGTCTCCTACAATGAGCAGTACTTC.

The chain links TRBV7-9 to TRBJ1-1; 8 bases match TRBD1. CDR1 is SEHNR and CDR2 is FQNEAQ in the germline V gene (reference sequence). The V segment lost 3 bases and the J segment 4 bases; nucleotides outside the gene matches: 7. CDR3 length: 15 amino acids. The CDR3 loop reads CASSFHQGAFTEAFF. The CDR3 DNA reads TGTGCCAGCAGCTTCCACCAGGGGGCCTTCACTGAAGCTTTCTTT. The full variable domain, with the rest looked up from reference TRBV7-9 and TRBJ1-1, is DTGVSQNPRHKITKRGQNVTFRCDPISEHNRLYWYRQTLGQGPEFLTYFQNEAQLEKSRLLSDRFSAERPKGSFSTLEIQRTEQGDSAMYLCASSFHQGAFTEAFFGQGTRLTVV.

At least ten counts were recorded for this clonotype. V is TRBV10-1 and J is TRBJ2-7, with D perhaps matching TRBD1 (5 bases). With 6 bases removed from V and 7 bases from J, the gap between germline ends came to 16 bases. The CDR3 runs 13 residues. The germline V gene encodes CDR1 WNHNN and CDR2 SYGVQD (reference sequence). The CDR3 is CASSDRKAGEQYF. As DNA, the CDR3 is TGCGCCAGCAGCGACCGGAAAGCAGGGGAGCAGTACTTC.

The rearrangement uses TRBV4-1 and TRBJ1-3, with 8 bases that match TRBD1. The V and J ends lost 4 bases and 2 bases, in that order; junction bases with no gene match: 7. CDR3 length equals 16 residues. CDR1 is MGHRA and CDR2 is YSYEKL in the germline V gene. The CDR3 DNA follows: TGCGCCAGCAGCCCCGCGGGCAGGGGGCCTGGAAACACCATATATTTT. As protein: CASSPAGRGPGNTIYF.

The chain has TRBV28 and TRBJ2-7, with D hard to call. The V gene's germline CDR1 is MDHEN and CDR2 SYDVKM. The CDR3 runs 15 residues. Trimming shortened V by 5 bases and J by 3 bases, and 17 bases separated the two germline ends. The CDR3 is CASSPTNTRNYEQYF. CDR3 DNA: TGTGCCAGCAGTCCCACCAATACGAGGAACTACGAGCAGTACTTC.

This clonotype showed up just a few times. This sequence joins TRBV6-1 and TRBJ1-6; the D is unclear. The V and J ends lost 7 bases and 0 bases respectively, with 13 bases between them. CDR3 length: 16 amino acids. Germline V gene data show CDR1 as MNHNS and CDR2 as SASEGT. The chain's CDR3 is CASTPGRYSYNSPLHF. The CDR3 DNA reads as TGTGCCAGCACCCCGGGCAGATACTCCTATAATTCACCCCTCCACTTT.

This clonotype was counted many times. V and J are TRBV12-3 or TRBV12-4 and TRBJ2-1, with 10 bases that match TRBD2. CDR3 length: 15 amino acids. The junction had 5 bases not matched to a gene; V was cut back by 3 bases and J by 6 bases. The CDR3 DNA sequence: TGTGCCAGCAGTTTCCTAGCGGGAGTATCCAATGAGCAGTTCTTC. This codes for CASSFLAGVSNEQFF.

Only one count was recorded for this clonotype. The rearrangement uses TRBV11-3 and TRBJ2-3; a weak D match, TRBD1 (5 bases). Trimming cost V 5 bases and J 8 bases, with 14 bases left between them. This CDR3 has 13 residues. Germline V gene data show CDR1 as SGHNT and CDR2 as YENEEA. The CDR3 nucleotides read TGTGCCAGCAGCCCCCAACCGGACACTACGCAGTATTTT. Amino acids: CASSPQPDTTQYF.

This sequence joins TRBV7-7 and TRBJ2-5; 7 bases fit TRBD2. V shed 4 bases and J 2 bases; nucleotides not matched to a gene: 7. CDR3 length: 15 amino acids. Germline-derived CDR1 and CDR2 are SSHAT and FNYEAQ (reference sequence). CDR3 sequence: CASSSRVREQETQYF. The CDR3 DNA follows: TGTGCCAGCAGCTCTAGAGTGCGGGAGCAAGAGACCCAGTACTTC.

The chain joins TRBV4-1 to TRBJ1-2; 8 bases agree with TRBD1. V lost 2 bases, J lost 4 bases, and 9 bases stayed unmatched. This CDR3 contains 16 residues. Germline lookup yields CDR1 MGHRA and CDR2 YSYEKL. The CDR3, as DNA: TGCGCCAGCAGCCAACCCACAGGGGGGCGTAGCTATGGCTACACCTTC. Translated, it gives CASSQPTGGRSYGYTF.

Turning to this clonotype: The conserved phenylalanine or tryptophan normally closing the CDR3 is absent here, so this likely arose from a read error. This chain's CDR3 is CASSVAGAALPYGYTC. In DNA form, the CDR3 reads TGTGCCAGCAGCGTGGCCGGGGCGGCTCTCCCCTATGGCTACACCTGC. The chain carries TRBV9 and TRBJ1-2; maybe TRBD1 (5 bases). Germline V gene sequence: CDR1 SGDLS, CDR2 YYNGEE. Deletions cut 2 bases from V and 4 bases from J, with 18 bases between. The CDR3 runs 16 residues.